This is a list of T cell receptor beta chains from one sample in a study of OX40 agonist ivuxolimab in advanced cancers. Clones were sequenced by immunoSEQ multiplex PCR, and TCRdb holds only the in-frame ones, with some missing. The sample has 60,000 to 75,000 clones, 80% seen once. The sample was CD4+ or CD8+ T cells sorted from blood, taken in a trial of the OX40 agonist ivuxolimab. These receptors originate from an adult with an advanced solid tumor such as melanoma, head and neck, liver or kidney cancer. CDR3s include the opening cysteine and the closing phenylalanine or tryptophan. Each record gives: D gene, clone size, V gene, J gene, CDR3 protein, CDR3 DNA. D genes are given only for firm matches. Expanded clones get a size class; other rows say once, few or many, or leave the size out.

D gene: -
clone size: -
V gene: TRBV4-3
J gene: TRBJ2-4
CDR3 protein: CASSLIVGARDIQYF
CDR3 DNA: TGCGCCAGCAGCCTCATCGTGGGGGCTCGGGACATTCAGTACTTC

D gene: -
clone size: -
V gene: TRBV4-1
J gene: TRBJ2-1
CDR3 protein: CASSQEGQAVGNEQFF
CDR3 DNA: TGCGCCAGCAGCCAAGAAGGGCAGGCCGTTGGGAATGAGCAGTTCTTC

D gene: TRBD1
clone size: -
V gene: TRBV2
J gene: TRBJ1-2
CDR3 protein: CARGQGAYGYTF
CDR3 DNA: TGTGCCAGAGGACAGGGGGCTTATGGCTACACCTTC

D gene: TRBD2
clone size: -
V gene: TRBV20-1
J gene: TRBJ2-1
CDR3 protein: CSGKTSDEQFF
CDR3 DNA: TGCAGTGGTAAAACTAGCGATGAGCAGTTCTTC

D gene: TRBD1
clone size: -
V gene: TRBV15
J gene: TRBJ1-5
CDR3 protein: CATSRDGDSQPQHF
CDR3 DNA: TGTGCCACCAGCAGAGATGGGGACAGCCAGCCCCAGCATTTT

D gene: -
clone size: -
V gene: TRBV6-1
J gene: TRBJ2-3
CDR3 protein: CASSVTDTQYF
CDR3 DNA: TGTGCCAGCAGTGTCACAGATACGCAGTATTTT

D gene: -
clone size: once
V gene: TRBV30
J gene: TRBJ1-1
CDR3 protein: CAWTQLNTEAFF
CDR3 DNA: TGTGCCTGGACACAATTGAACACTGAAGCTTTCTTT

D gene: TRBD1
clone size: few
V gene: TRBV18
J gene: TRBJ1-2
CDR3 protein: CASSGTANPGYTF
CDR3 DNA: TGTGCCAGCTCCGGGACAGCTAATCCCGGCTACACCTTC

D gene: -
clone size: -
V gene: TRBV18
J gene: TRBJ2-7
CDR3 protein: CASSPRTSTYEQYF
CDR3 DNA: TGTGCCAGCTCACCTCGGACATCCACCTACGAGCAGTACTTC

D gene: TRBD2
clone size: -
V gene: TRBV12-5
J gene: TRBJ2-3
CDR3 protein: CASVLGGGTTDTQYF
CDR3 DNA: TGTGCTAGTGTGTTGGGCGGGGGGACCACAGATACGCAGTATTTT

D gene: TRBD1
clone size: -
V gene: TRBV6-1
J gene: TRBJ1-5
CDR3 protein: CASSAGQAGQPQHF
CDR3 DNA: TGTGCCAGCAGTGCGGGACAGGCAGGTCAGCCCCAGCATTTT

D gene: -
clone size: -
V gene: TRBV6-1
J gene: TRBJ1-2
CDR3 protein: CASRDSGYYTF
CDR3 DNA: TGTGCCAGCAGGGACTCAGGGTACTACACCTTC

D gene: -
clone size: -
V gene: TRBV6-1
J gene: TRBJ1-2
CDR3 protein: CASSEWGSYGYTF
CDR3 DNA: TGTGCCAGCAGTGAGTGGGGGTCCTATGGCTACACCTTC

D gene: -
clone size: -
V gene: TRBV5-1
J gene: TRBJ1-3
CDR3 protein: CASSLGQGITGNTIYF
CDR3 DNA: TGCGCCAGCAGCTTGGGGCAGGGGATCACTGGAAACACCATATATTTT

D gene: TRBD1
clone size: -
V gene: TRBV7-9
J gene: TRBJ1-2
CDR3 protein: CASSQGRGPSYGYTF
CDR3 DNA: TGTGCCAGCAGCCAAGGGAGGGGGCCCAGCTATGGCTACACCTTC

D gene: -
clone size: -
V gene: TRBV7-2
J gene: TRBJ1-3
CDR3 protein: CASSLEGIKTGRARNTIYF
CDR3 DNA: TGTGCCAGCAGCTTAGAAGGGATAAAAACAGGGAGGGCTAGAAACACCATATATTTT

D gene: -
clone size: -
V gene: TRBV4-1
J gene: TRBJ1-1
CDR3 protein: CASSRSDSIEAFF
CDR3 DNA: TGCGCCAGCAGCCGGTCGGACAGCATTGAAGCTTTCTTT

D gene: TRBD1
clone size: -
V gene: TRBV18
J gene: TRBJ1-5
CDR3 protein: CASSRDRGSNQPQHF
CDR3 DNA: TGTGCCAGCTCACGGGACAGGGGGAGCAATCAGCCCCAGCATTTT

D gene: TRBD2
clone size: few
V gene: TRBV9
J gene: TRBJ2-5
CDR3 protein: CASSAGTSGRETQYF
CDR3 DNA: TGTGCCAGCAGCGCTGGGACTAGCGGGAGGGAGACCCAGTACTTC

D gene: -
clone size: -
V gene: TRBV5-1
J gene: TRBJ2-5
CDR3 protein: CASSLAVGRRQETQYF
CDR3 DNA: TGCGCCAGCAGCTTGGCGGTCGGTCGGAGGCAAGAGACCCAGTACTTC

D gene: TRBD1
clone size: -
V gene: TRBV27
J gene: TRBJ1-2
CDR3 protein: CASSSLTGSGGGYTF
CDR3 DNA: TGTGCCAGCAGTTCCCTGACAGGGTCAGGAGGTGGCTACACCTTC

D gene: -
clone size: -
V gene: TRBV11-2
J gene: TRBJ2-5
CDR3 protein: CASSLTEETQYF
CDR3 DNA: TGTGCCAGCAGCTTAACCGAAGAGACCCAGTACTTC